This TCR beta chain was identified during a study of T cell responses to AZD1222 COVID-19 vaccine. About the study: Analyses pooled second doses at about 4 or about 12 weeks. Study observations and caveats: The sample set comprised mostly white British donors with more females, and clonal diversity was possibly underestimated. The study sampled repertoires only after the peak T cell response.

To note about this clone: The antigen is unknown.

Produced via immunoSEQ multiplex PCR; TCRdb's table is partial and in-frame only. The table includes about 99,000 clones, roughly 91% detected once. Per germline, CDR1 SGHRS and CDR2 YFSETQ. V gave up 1 base and J gave up 2 bases, with 12 bases separating them. The CDR3 is 15 amino acids. This chain links TRBV5-1 with TRBJ2-5; TRBD1 might be the D (6 bases). The source was peripheral blood, collected on day 0 of AZD1222 vaccination. The receptor was derived from an adult in good health. CDR3 sequence (DNA): TGCGCCAGCAGCTTGTACAGGGTAGGACAAGAGACCCAGTACTTC. It translates to CASSLYRVGQETQYF.